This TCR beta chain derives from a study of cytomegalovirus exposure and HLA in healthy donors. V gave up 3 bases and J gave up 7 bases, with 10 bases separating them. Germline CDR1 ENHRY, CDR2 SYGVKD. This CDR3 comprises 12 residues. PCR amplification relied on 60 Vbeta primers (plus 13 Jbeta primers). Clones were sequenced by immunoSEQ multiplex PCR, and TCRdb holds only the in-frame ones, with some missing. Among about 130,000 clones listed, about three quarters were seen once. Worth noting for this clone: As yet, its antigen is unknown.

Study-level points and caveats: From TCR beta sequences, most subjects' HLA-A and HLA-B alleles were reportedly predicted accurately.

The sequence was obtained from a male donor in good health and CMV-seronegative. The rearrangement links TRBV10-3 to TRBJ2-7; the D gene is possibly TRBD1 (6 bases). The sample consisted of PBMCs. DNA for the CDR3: TGTGCCATCAGTGAACAGGGTGGAGAGCAGTACTTC. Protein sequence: CAISEQGGEQYF.